Presented here are 23 T cell receptor beta chains from one specimen sequenced in a study of regulatory T cells in long-lasting Graves disease. Through Arm-PCR of CDR3 regions and iRepertoire HTBI primers, TCR beta libraries were built. TCRdb passed the multiplex PCR reads through MiXCR, listing each CDR3 protein once. The repertoire has around 430,000 distinct CDR3 sequences, about 20% of them found once; the top ten carry roughly 14%. Time point given: persistent/refractory GD, antithyroid drugs over 5 years with positive TRAb. PBMC-derived RNA was used for the TCR library. The source was peripheral blood mononuclear cells (PBMCs), collected when the disease was refractory, from a patient treated with antithyroid drugs. All receptors come from a female donor with Graves disease.

Ten or more counts support this clonotype. This chain connects TRBV15 to TRBJ2-2, with D possibly TRBD2 on 6 matching bases. V shed 8 bases and J shed 4 bases, with 11 bases lying between them. Germline values: CDR1 LNHNV, CDR2 YYDKDF (reference sequence). The CDR3 runs 13 residues. The CDR3 DNA is TGTGCCACCGGGACTGCTGTCACCGGGGAGCTGTTTTTT. Translating gives CATGTAVTGELFF.

V usage is TRBV10-3 and J usage is TRBJ2-7; 8 nucleotides agree with TRBD2. Germline lookup yields CDR1 ENHRY and CDR2 SYGVKD. The CDR3 spans 16 residues. The J segment lost 0 bases and the V segment lost 3 bases, leaving 7 bases of the junction unmatched. The CDR3 region is CAISDRRRGVSYEQYF. The CDR3 DNA sequence: TGTGCCATCAGTGATAGGAGGCGGGGGGTCTCCTACGAGCAGTACTTC.

This clonotype was observed at least ten times. The V and J genes are TRBV28 and TRBJ2-5; the D is unclear. The CDR3 length is 14 residues. Germline V gives CDR1 MDHEN, CDR2 SYDVKM. V was shortened by 2 bases and J by 4 bases, with 11 bases between the two germline ends. CDR3 sequence (DNA): TGTGCCAGCAGTTTACCCCCGCAAAGAGAGACCCAGTACTTC. Protein sequence: CASSLPPQRETQYF. Filled out from reference TRBV28 and TRBJ2-5, the complete variable domain reads DVKVTQSSRYLVKRTGEKVFLECVQDMDHENMFWYRQDPGLGLRLIYFSYDVKMKEKGDIPEGYSVSREKKERFSLILESASTNQTSMYLCASSLPPQRETQYFGPGTRLLVL.

The rearrangement uses TRBV7-2 and TRBJ1-1; maybe TRBD1 (5 bases). Trimming removed 1 base from V and 0 bases from J, with 9 bases in between. Germline loops: CDR1 SGHTA, CDR2 FQGNSA. This CDR3 contains 15 residues. The CDR3 region is CASSLGQLMNTEAFF. The CDR3, as DNA: TGTGCCAGCAGCTTAGGACAGCTAATGAACACTGAAGCTTTCTTT.

This clonotype appeared a few times. Since a much larger clone is just one base distant, this may be a read error. The CDR3 DNA follows: TGTACCAGCAGCCCAGGACAGGGGGCACGGGAGCAGTACTTC. This encodes CTSSPGQGAREQYF. The chain carries TRBV7-2 and TRBJ2-7, with 11 nucleotides matching TRBD1. This CDR3 is built from 14 residues. V trimming: 5 bases; J trimming: 7 bases; junction bases outside the gene matches: 7. Germline CDR1 and CDR2: SGHTA and FQGNSA.

This clonotype was counted at least ten times. V usage is TRBV2 and J usage is TRBJ1-5; the D gene is possibly TRBD1 (5 bases). The CDR3 consists of 15 residues. Germline assignment: CDR1 SNHLY and CDR2 FYNNEI. Between the trimmed V and J ends, which lost 6 bases and 1 base, there was a span of 13 bases. Here the CDR3 reads CASSREDISNQPQHF. The CDR3 DNA sequence: TGTGCCAGCAGCCGAGAGGACATAAGCAATCAGCCCCAGCATTTT. Combining the CDR3 with reference TRBV2 and TRBJ1-5 gives the whole variable domain EPEVTQTPSHQVTQMGQEVILRCVPISNHLYFYWYRQILGQKVEFLVSFYNNEISEKSEIFDDQFSVERPDGSNFTLKIRSTKLEDSAMYFCASSREDISNQPQHFGDGTRLSIL.

This clonotype was recorded a few times. The chain joins TRBV4-2 to TRBJ1-6; D not certain. The V end lost 0 bases, the J end lost 4 bases, and 7 bases lay between the germline ends. This CDR3 comprises 15 residues. Germline V gene data show CDR1 as LGHNA and CDR2 as YNFKEQ. The CDR3 bases are TGTGCCAGCAGCCAAGATTCTGTTTATAATTCACCCCTCCACTTT. Translation: CASSQDSVYNSPLHF.

This clonotype appeared a few times. The chain recombines TRBV4-3 with TRBJ1-2, with D unclear. V dropped 1 base and J dropped 5 bases, with 8 bases sitting between them. CDR1 is LGHNA, CDR2 YSLEER, per germline. The CDR3 is 13 residues long. The CDR3 sequence is CASSQVGRYGYTF. Written as DNA, the CDR3 is TGCGCCAGCAGCCAAGTCGGCCGTTATGGCTACACCTTC.

CDR3 in amino acids: CASSPLTGEEDNEQFF. DNA for the CDR3: TGTGCCAGCAGTCCTCTCACGGGGGAAGAAGACAATGAGCAGTTCTTC. The chain carries TRBV6-2 or TRBV6-3 and TRBJ2-1, with D possibly being TRBD2 (6 bases). Trimming pared 5 bases from V and 5 bases from J, leaving 19 bases between. Germline CDR1 reads MNHEY; CDR2 reads SVGEGT. The CDR3 contains 16 residues.

This clonotype was counted ten times or more. The chain is built from TRBV11-1 and TRBJ2-2; no clear D. The ends were cut back, 6 bases at V and 7 bases at J, with 12 bases in the middle. This CDR3 is built from 13 residues. Per germline, CDR1 SGHAT and CDR2 FQDESV (reference sequence). The chain's CDR3 is CASSRPESGELFF. The CDR3 bases are TGTGCCAGCAGTAGACCTGAGAGCGGGGAGCTGTTTTTT.

This clonotype was seen a few times. This chain uses TRBV29-1 with TRBJ2-7, with 12 bases identical to TRBD1. Unmatched junction bases numbered 4, after V lost 1 base and J lost 6 bases. Per the germline V gene, CDR1 is SQVTM and CDR2 is ANQGSEA. The length of the CDR3 is 14 residues. The CDR3 sequence: CSVEVGQGAGEQYF. CDR3 sequence (DNA): TGCAGCGTTGAAGTGGGACAGGGGGCGGGCGAGCAGTACTTC.

In this sample, this clonotype turned up many times. This chain connects TRBV7-8 to TRBJ1-6, with a possible D match to TRBD1 (5 bases). Germline V CDR1 and CDR2: SGHVS, FQNEAQ. This CDR3 contains 13 residues. V shed 3 bases and J shed 10 bases, with 10 bases lying between them. This CDR3 reads CASSLGEGSPLHF. Written as DNA, the CDR3 is TGTGCCAGCAGCTTGGGGGAAGGATCACCCCTCCACTTT.

This clonotype was seen only a few times. This chain connects TRBV7-9 to TRBJ1-4; TRBD1 aligns across 7 bases. V shed 5 bases and J 8 bases; nucleotides not matched to a gene: 8. Germline CDR1 and CDR2: SEHNR and FQNEAQ (reference sequence). This CDR3 spans 14 amino acids. The CDR3 DNA is TGTGCCAGCAGCCAAGGGGCAGGGGGAGAAAAACTGTTTTTT. As protein: CASSQGAGGEKLFF.

V and J are TRBV12-3 or TRBV12-4 and TRBJ2-2; D remains ambiguous. V was shortened by 4 bases and J by 8 bases, with 17 bases between the two germline ends. This CDR3 has 15 amino acids. The CDR3, as DNA: TGTGCCAGCAGTTCCCCCGGGCTTACCAGGGGGGAGCTGTTTTTT. It specifies CASSSPGLTRGELFF.

This clonotype was recorded only once. The chain is built from TRBV6-1 and TRBJ2-3, with TRBD2 as a possible D gene (6 bases). V lost 7 bases and J lost 6, with 20 bases in between. The CDR3 is 15 residues long. CDR1 is MNHNS and CDR2 is SASEGT in the germline V gene. The CDR3 protein is CASTRRVAVLDTQYF. Here the CDR3 DNA reads TGTGCCAGCACTCGTCGGGTAGCGGTCCTGGATACGCAGTATTTT.

A word on this clonotype: Lacking the conserved final phenylalanine or tryptophan, this CDR3 likely reflects a read error. The chain couples TRBV10-2 to TRBJ1-1; D is ambiguous. This CDR3 has 12 residues. CDR1 and CDR2 (germline): WSHSY, SAAADI. V lost 3 bases and J 2 bases, leaving 4 bases between the germline ends. The CDR3 DNA is TGCGCCAGCAGTGAAGCAAACACTGAAGCTTTCTCT. Protein product: CASSEANTEAFS.

The chain has TRBV20-1 and TRBJ2-1; TRBD1 matches 9 bases. This CDR3 spans 14 amino acids. V dropped 5 bases and J dropped 6; count of bases not matched to a gene: 8. Germline V gives CDR1 DFQATT, CDR2 SNEGSKA (reference sequence). The CDR3 nucleotides are TGCAGTGCTTCCCCGGGACAGGGTTTCAATGAGCAGTTCTTC. As protein: CSASPGQGFNEQFF.

This clonotype was seen at least ten times. The chain joins TRBV2 to TRBJ1-4; 7 nucleotides agree with TRBD1. Germline V lookup: CDR1 SNHLY, CDR2 FYNNEI. The CDR3 totals 17 residues. Trimming at V came to 6 bases and at J to 7 bases, leaving 17 bases not matched to a gene. CDR3 in DNA: TGTGCCAGCAGCTATCTCCCTGGGGGGACAGACACTGAAAAACTGTTTTTT. Protein sequence: CASSYLPGGTDTEKLFF.

This clonotype was found many times. This chain uses TRBV6-5 with TRBJ2-7, with a tentative D call TRBD1 (5 bases). The ends were cut back, 3 bases at V and 3 bases at J, with 21 bases in the middle. The germline CDR1 and CDR2 sequences are MNHEY and SVGAGI. This CDR3 is built from 17 residues. The chain's CDR3 is CASSYQPPAGRSYEQYF. CDR3 sequence (DNA): TGTGCCAGCAGTTATCAGCCCCCGGCAGGGCGAAGCTACGAGCAGTACTTC.

This clonotype has ten or more counts. The gene calls are TRBV25-1 and TRBJ1-2; D may be TRBD1 (5 bases). Germline CDR1 is MGHDK and CDR2 is SYGVNS. This CDR3 is built from 13 residues. Trimming shortened V by 5 bases and J by 4 bases, and 11 bases separated the two germline ends. CDR3 sequence reads: CASSRDSLYGYTF. Written as DNA, the CDR3 is TGTGCCAGCAGTCGTGACAGCCTCTATGGCTACACCTTC.

This chain links TRBV9 with TRBJ1-4; no firm D call. Trimming left V 3 bases short and J 3 bases short, with 15 bases between. This CDR3 has 16 residues. Germline-derived CDR1 and CDR2 are SGDLS and YYNGEE. CDR3 DNA: TGTGCCAGCAGCGGAGGCGGAGGGAGAGCTAATGAAAAACTGTTTTTT. It translates to CASSGGGGRANEKLFF.

This clonotype was detected a few times. The chain couples TRBV12-3 or TRBV12-4 to TRBJ1-1; D is perhaps TRBD1 (5 bases). This CDR3 comprises 13 residues. Trimming cost V 6 bases and J 4 bases, with 12 bases left between them. CDR3 DNA: TGTGCCAGCAGCCCGGGGGTGACCACTGAAGCTTTCTTT. Its translation: CASSPGVTTEAFF.

This clonotype has ten or more counts. The rearrangement uses TRBV28 and TRBJ1-2; no definite D call. V lost 3 bases and J 0 bases, leaving 8 bases between the germline ends. Germline CDR1 MDHEN, CDR2 SYDVKM. The CDR3 extends over 14 amino acids. In DNA, the CDR3 is TGTGCCAGCAGTTTGCCCCCCACTAACTATGGCTACACCTTC. Translating gives CASSLPPTNYGYTF.